A single sample gave rise to the 17 T cell receptor beta chains below, sequenced in a study of blood T cell repertoires in COVID-19. Repertoires were generated with immunoSEQ multiplex PCR, while TCRdb's copy carries only in-frame clones and drops some. The repertoire includes 300,000 or so clones, around 83% of them detected once, and 1% to 1.5% sits in the top ten. Sequencing was performed on peripheral blood. The receptors stem from a woman aged 50 to 60 with acute or convalescent COVID-19.

This clone was recorded a few times. The chain carries TRBV29-1 and TRBJ1-2; 7 bases map to TRBD1. The CDR3 runs 13 residues. From germline, CDR1 is SQVTM and CDR2 ANQGSEA. The V and J ends lost 6 bases and 8 bases, in that order; junction bases with no gene match: 12. CDR3 DNA sequence: TGCAGCGTCCTTGAGAGGGGGCGAAGCGGCTACACCTTC. It codes for CSVLERGRSGYTF.

The chain combines TRBV4-1 with TRBJ2-7; D possibly corresponds to TRBD2 (5 bases). V was shortened by 1 base and J by 1 base, with 11 bases between the two germline ends. CDR1 and CDR2 (germline): MGHRA, YSYEKL. This CDR3 spans 15 amino acids. The CDR3 loop reads CASSQGPGLSYEQYF. CDR3 in DNA: TGCGCCAGCAGCCAAGGACCAGGACTTTCCTACGAGCAGTACTTC.

This sequence joins TRBV6-6 and TRBJ2-5; 7 bases match TRBD1. Germline loops: CDR1 MNHNY, CDR2 SVGAGI (reference sequence). This CDR3 is built from 13 residues. V dropped 5 bases and J dropped 2; count of bases not matched to a gene: 2. The CDR3 here is CASSPTGQETQYF. The CDR3 region has the DNA TGTGCCAGCAGTCCGACAGGGCAAGAGACCCAGTACTTC.

The chain uses TRBV12-5 and TRBJ2-5, with 7 bases lining up with TRBD1. V shed 5 bases, J shed 4 bases, and the junction held 10 bases outside the gene matches. The CDR3 spans 15 residues. Germline CDR1 and CDR2: LGHNT and FRNRAP. CDR3 protein: CASGLWTQGRETQYF. The CDR3 coding sequence is TGTGCTAGTGGTCTCTGGACACAGGGGCGAGAGACCCAGTACTTC. The variable domain in full, completed from reference TRBV12-5 and TRBJ2-5, reads DARVTQTPRHKVTEMGQEVTMRCQPILGHNTVFWYRQTMMQGLELLAYFRNRAPLDDSGMPKDRFSAEMPDATLATLKIQPSEPRDSAVYFCASGLWTQGRETQYFGPGTRLLVL.

J is TRBJ2-3 and V is TRBV4-2, with D possibly being TRBD2 (6 bases). Germline V gene data show CDR1 as LGHNA and CDR2 as YNFKEQ. CDR3 length: 15 residues. V was cut by 4 bases and J by 2 bases, with 13 bases left in between. CDR3 nucleotide sequence: TGTGCCAGCAGCCCGGAGGGGAAGAACACAGATACGCAGTATTTT. This translates into CASSPEGKNTDTQYF.

V usage is TRBV3-1 (or the pseudogene TRBV3-2) and J usage is TRBJ2-5, with 11 positions matching TRBD1. Trimming removed 4 bases from V and 4 bases from J; junction bases left unmatched: 5. Germline V gene lookup returns CDR1 LGHDT and CDR2 YNNKEL (reference sequence). CDR3 length equals 15 residues. As DNA, the CDR3 is TGTGCCAGCAGCCCGGGACAGGGGGGGAGAGAGACCCAGTACTTC. Protein: CASSPGQGGRETQYF.

Here the CDR3 DNA reads TGCGCCAGCAGCGCCGGGACAGGGGGCGATGATCAGCCCCAGCATTTT. Translating it yields CASSAGTGGDDQPQHF. The rearrangement joins TRBV5-1 to TRBJ1-5; the match to TRBD1 covers 12 bases. V shed 4 bases and J 5 bases; nucleotides not matched to a gene: 7. The CDR3 spans 16 residues. Per the germline V gene, CDR1 is SGHRS and CDR2 is YFSETQ.

The chain joins TRBV19 to TRBJ1-4; 12 positions match TRBD1. Germline assignment: CDR1 LNHDA and CDR2 SQIVND (reference sequence). The CDR3 totals 14 residues. The junction had 4 bases not matched to a gene; V was cut back by 6 bases and J by 8 bases. The CDR3 spells CASRGQGAQEKLFF. The CDR3 DNA reads TGTGCCAGTAGGGGACAGGGGGCGCAGGAAAAACTGTTTTTT.

The chain is built from TRBV10-3 and TRBJ2-7; 7 nucleotides agree with TRBD2. Germline loops: CDR1 ENHRY, CDR2 SYGVKD. Losses at the gene ends were 1 base for V and 5 bases for J; bases not matched to a gene: 8. The CDR3 covers 15 residues. CDR3 bases: TGTGCCATCAGTGAGTTACTGGCGGGAGATGACGAGCAGTACTTC. It encodes CAISELLAGDDEQYF.

The CDR3 protein is CASSGRRGGVYNEQFF. The DNA for the CDR3 is TGTGCCAGCAGTGGGAGGCGGGGGGGCGTGTACAATGAGCAGTTCTTC. The chain couples TRBV6-1 to TRBJ2-1; 9 bases match TRBD2. Germline CDR1 MNHNS, CDR2 SASEGT. The ends lost 4 bases at V and 4 bases at J; junction bases unmatched: 8. The CDR3 is made up of 16 amino acids.

The CDR3 nucleotides are TGCGCCAGCAGCCATTACCCTCAGGGTAAGGATAGGGAACTGTTTTTT. It codes for CASSHYPQGKDRELFF. This chain connects TRBV4-1 to TRBJ1-4, with a tentative D call TRBD1 (5 bases). Trimming removed 3 bases at V and 12 bases at J, with 23 bases between. The CDR3 contains 16 residues. The germline gives CDR1 MGHRA, CDR2 YSYEKL.

The rearrangement uses TRBV10-3 and TRBJ1-1; D is possibly TRBD1 (5 bases). CDR1 is ENHRY, CDR2 SYGVKD, per germline. CDR3 length: 15 amino acids. Deletions cut 1 base from V and 3 bases from J, with 12 bases between. The CDR3 sequence: CAISEWGEEDTEAFF. DNA for the CDR3: TGTGCCATCAGTGAGTGGGGGGAAGAGGACACTGAAGCTTTCTTT.

With regard to this clone: In the same sample, other DNA sequences code for this CDR3. V gene TRBV2 combines with J gene TRBJ2-2, with TRBD2 matching 7 bases. Germline CDR1 is SNHLY and CDR2 is FYNNEI. This CDR3 has 14 residues. Germline trimming cut 6 bases from V and 5 bases from J; bases unmatched to any gene: 6. The CDR3 loop is CASRGGSGTGELFF. As DNA, the CDR3 is TGTGCCAGCAGGGGCGGGAGCGGGACCGGGGAGCTGTTTTTT.

The V and J genes are TRBV7-2 and TRBJ2-7, with D possibly matching TRBD2 (7 bases). The CDR3 runs 14 residues. V was trimmed by 1 base and J by 7 bases, leaving 14 bases between them. Per the germline V gene, CDR1 is SGHTA and CDR2 is FQGNSA. The CDR3 sequence: CASSLVVGGGEQYF. CDR3 bases: TGTGCCAGCAGCTTAGTCGTGGGAGGGGGGGAGCAGTACTTC.

The V gene is TRBV7-9, the J gene TRBJ2-1; TRBD2 is a possible D gene (6 bases). The CDR3 is 15 amino acids. Germline V gene lookup returns CDR1 SEHNR and CDR2 FQNEAQ (reference sequence). V was pared by 5 bases and J by 4 bases, with 15 bases between. As DNA, the CDR3 is TGTGCCAGCAGCCCTTTGGAGGGGATTTACAATGAGCAGTTCTTC. It is translated as CASSPLEGIYNEQFF. Full variable domain (missing parts from reference TRBV7-9 and TRBJ2-1): DTGVSQNPRHKITKRGQNVTFRCDPISEHNRLYWYRQTLGQGPEFLTYFQNEAQLEKSRLLSDRFSAERPKGSFSTLEIQRTEQGDSAMYLCASSPLEGIYNEQFFGPGTRLTVL.

The rearrangement uses TRBV6-1 and TRBJ2-3, with D possibly TRBD2 on 5 matching bases. Trimming pared 3 bases from V and 0 bases from J, leaving 16 bases between. From germline, CDR1 is MNHNS and CDR2 SASEGT. CDR3 length: 17 amino acids. The CDR3 DNA sequence: TGTGCCAGCAGTGACCCGAGGGTTGCGGCTAGCACAGATACGCAGTATTTT. This translates into CASSDPRVAASTDTQYF.

V gene TRBV4-3 combines with J gene TRBJ1-3, with D possibly being TRBD1 (6 bases). V shed 0 bases and J shed 4 bases, with 16 bases lying between them. Germline CDR1 is LGHNA and CDR2 is YSLEER. The CDR3 spans 17 residues. CDR3 DNA: TGCGCCAGCAGCCAAGATAGTGCGGGGGCGGGGGGAAACACCATATATTTT. Protein product: CASSQDSAGAGGNTIYF.